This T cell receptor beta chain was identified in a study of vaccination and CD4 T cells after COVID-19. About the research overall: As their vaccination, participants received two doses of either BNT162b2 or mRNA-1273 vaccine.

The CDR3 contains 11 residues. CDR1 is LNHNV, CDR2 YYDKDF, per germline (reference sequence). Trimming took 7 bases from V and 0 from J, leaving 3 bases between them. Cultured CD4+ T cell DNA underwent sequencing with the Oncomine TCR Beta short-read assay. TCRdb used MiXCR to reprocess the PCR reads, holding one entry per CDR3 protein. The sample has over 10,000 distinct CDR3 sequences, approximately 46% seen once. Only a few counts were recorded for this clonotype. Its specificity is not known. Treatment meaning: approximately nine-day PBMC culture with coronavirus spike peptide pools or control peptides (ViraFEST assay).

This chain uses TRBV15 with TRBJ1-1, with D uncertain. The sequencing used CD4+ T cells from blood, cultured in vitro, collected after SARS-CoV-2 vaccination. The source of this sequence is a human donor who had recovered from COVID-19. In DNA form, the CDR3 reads TGTGCCACCAAGTTGAACACTGAAGCTTTCTTT. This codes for CATKLNTEAFF. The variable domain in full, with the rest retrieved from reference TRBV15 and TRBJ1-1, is DAMVIQNPRYQVTQFGKPVTLSCSQTLNHNVMYWYQQKSSQAPKLLFHYYDKDFNNEADTPDNFQSRRPNTSFCFLDIRSPGLGDTAMYLCATKLNTEAFFGQGTRLTVV.